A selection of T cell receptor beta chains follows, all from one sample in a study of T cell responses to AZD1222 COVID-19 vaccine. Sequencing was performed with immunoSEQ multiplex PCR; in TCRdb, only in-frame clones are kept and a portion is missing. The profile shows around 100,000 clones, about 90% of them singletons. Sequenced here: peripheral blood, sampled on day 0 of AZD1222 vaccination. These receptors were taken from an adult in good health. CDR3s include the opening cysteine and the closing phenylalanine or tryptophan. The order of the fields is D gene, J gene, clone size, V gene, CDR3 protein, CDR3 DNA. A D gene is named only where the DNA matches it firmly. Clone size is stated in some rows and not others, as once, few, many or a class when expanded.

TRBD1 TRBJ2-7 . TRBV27 CASSPQGLTYEQYF TGTGCCAGCAGTCCACAGGGGCTCACCTACGAGCAGTACTTC
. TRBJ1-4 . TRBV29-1 CSVGDESGTNEKLFF TGCAGCGTTGGAGACGAAAGTGGGACTAATGAAAAACTGTTTTTT
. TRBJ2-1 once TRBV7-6 CASSSSTRGPPGEQFF TGTGCCAGCAGCTCCTCCACGCGGGGGCCCCCGGGGGAGCAGTTCTTC
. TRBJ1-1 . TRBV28 CASQFGGTEAFF TGTGCCAGCCAATTCGGAGGGACTGAAGCTTTCTTT
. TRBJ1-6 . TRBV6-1 CASSEGLNNSPLHF TGTGCCAGCAGTGAGGGGTTAAACAATTCACCCCTCCACTTT
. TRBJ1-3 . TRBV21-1 CASSKGGGGRSGNTIYF TGTGCCAGCAGCAAAGGGGGCGGGGGACGATCAGGAAACACCATATATTTT
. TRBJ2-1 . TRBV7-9 CASSQMYNEQFF TGTGCCAGCAGTCAGATGTACAATGAGCAGTTCTTC
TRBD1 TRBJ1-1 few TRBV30 CAWSVGTGVRAFF TGTGCCTGGAGTGTAGGGACAGGGGTTAGGGCTTTCTTT
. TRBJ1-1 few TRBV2 CASMTGGRAFF TGTGCCAGCATGACGGGAGGTCGGGCTTTCTTT
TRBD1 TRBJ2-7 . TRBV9 CASSVSGTGPREQYF TGTGCCAGCAGCGTCTCCGGGACAGGGCCCCGCGAGCAGTACTTC
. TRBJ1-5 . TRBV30 CAWSMTDYNQPQHF TGTGCCTGGAGTATGACTGATTATAATCAGCCCCAGCATTTT
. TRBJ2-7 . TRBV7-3 CASSPGGSSYEQYF TGTGCCAGCAGCCCTGGGGGTAGCTCCTACGAGCAGTACTTC
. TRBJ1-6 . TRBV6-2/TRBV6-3 CASSPVRNSPLHF TGTGCCAGCAGCCCCGTACGGAATTCACCCCTCCACTTT
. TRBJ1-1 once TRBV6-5 CASRPGRPGEAFF TGTGCCAGCAGGCCAGGGCGGCCGGGTGAAGCTTTCTTT
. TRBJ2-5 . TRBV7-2 CASSPNGGDQYF TGTGCCAGCAGCCCAAACGGCGGGGACCAGTACTTC
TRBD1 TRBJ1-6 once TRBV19 CASSIFRDSGSPLHF TGTGCCAGTAGTATATTCCGGGACAGTGGCTCACCCCTCCACTTT
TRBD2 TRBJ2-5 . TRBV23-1 CASSQCGGDRHQETQYF TGCGCCAGCAGTCAATGTGGGGGGGATCGCCACCAAGAGACCCAGTACTTC
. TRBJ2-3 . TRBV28 CASSSGTGGINTQYF TGTGCCAGCAGTTCCGGGACTGGGGGAATCAATACGCAGTATTTT
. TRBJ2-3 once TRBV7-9 CASSSDGISTDTQYF TGTGCCAGCAGTTCCGACGGAATTAGCACAGATACGCAGTATTTT
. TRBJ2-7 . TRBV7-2 CASSLATGTRYEQYF TGTGCCAGCAGCTTAGCGACGGGGACCCGCTACGAGCAGTACTTC
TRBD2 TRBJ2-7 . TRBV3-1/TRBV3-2 CASSQDGGAYEQYF TGTGCCAGCAGCCAAGACGGGGGGGCTTACGAGCAGTACTTC
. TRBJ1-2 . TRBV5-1 CASSTPPPHYGYTF TGCGCCAGCAGCACCCCCCCGCCCCACTATGGCTACACCTTC
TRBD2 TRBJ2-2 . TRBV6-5 CASSRGGRSTGELFF TGTGCCAGCAGTCGGGGGGGGAGAAGCACCGGGGAGCTGTTTTTT
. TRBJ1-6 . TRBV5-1 CASSPLEGSNSPLHF TGCGCCAGCAGCCCCCTGGAGGGATCGAATTCACCCCTCCACTTT
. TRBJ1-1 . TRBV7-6 CASSPVSEAFF TGTGCCAGCAGCCCCGTTAGTGAAGCTTTCTTT
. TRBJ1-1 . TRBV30 CAWSGPPTGRTEAFF TGTGCCTGGAGCGGCCCCCCCACAGGGAGGACTGAAGCTTTCTTT
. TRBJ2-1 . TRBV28 CAIRGTPIPEQFF TGTGCCATCCGGGGGACACCCATCCCCGAGCAGTTCTTC
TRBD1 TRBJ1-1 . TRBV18 CASSPGTDNTEAFF TGTGCCAGCTCACCCGGGACAGATAACACTGAAGCTTTCTTT
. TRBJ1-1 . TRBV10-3 CAISEGQEGDTEAFF TGTGCCATCAGTGAGGGGCAGGAGGGGGACACTGAAGCTTTCTTT
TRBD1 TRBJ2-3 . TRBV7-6 CASSLDMDRAPRF TGTGCCAGCAGCTTAGATATGGACAGGGCGCCCCGTTTT
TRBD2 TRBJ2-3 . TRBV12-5 CASGLDGLAGDTAQYF TGTGCTAGTGGTTTGGATGGACTAGCGGGTGACACTGCGCAGTATTTT
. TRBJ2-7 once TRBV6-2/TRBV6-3 CASSYPRLDGKGYEQYF TGTGCCAGCAGTTATCCCCGCCTGGACGGAAAAGGATACGAGCAGTACTTC
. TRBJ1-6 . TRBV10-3 CAISGGQGDSPLHF TGTGCCATCAGTGGAGGTCAGGGTGATTCACCCCTCCACTTT
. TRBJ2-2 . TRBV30 CAWRGAYTGELFF TGTGCCTGGAGGGGCGCCTACACCGGGGAGCTGTTTTTT